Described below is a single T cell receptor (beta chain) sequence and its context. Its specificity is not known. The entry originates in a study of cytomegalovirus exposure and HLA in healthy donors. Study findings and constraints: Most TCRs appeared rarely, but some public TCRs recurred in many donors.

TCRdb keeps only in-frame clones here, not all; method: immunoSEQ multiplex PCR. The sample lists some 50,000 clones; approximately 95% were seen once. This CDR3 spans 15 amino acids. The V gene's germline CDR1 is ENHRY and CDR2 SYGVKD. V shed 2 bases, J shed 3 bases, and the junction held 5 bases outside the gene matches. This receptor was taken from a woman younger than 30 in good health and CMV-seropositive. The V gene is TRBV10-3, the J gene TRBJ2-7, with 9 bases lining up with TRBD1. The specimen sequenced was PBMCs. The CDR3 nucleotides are TGTGCCATCAGTGAGCTGGGACAGGGCAGCTACGAGCAGTACTTC. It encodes CAISELGQGSYEQYF.